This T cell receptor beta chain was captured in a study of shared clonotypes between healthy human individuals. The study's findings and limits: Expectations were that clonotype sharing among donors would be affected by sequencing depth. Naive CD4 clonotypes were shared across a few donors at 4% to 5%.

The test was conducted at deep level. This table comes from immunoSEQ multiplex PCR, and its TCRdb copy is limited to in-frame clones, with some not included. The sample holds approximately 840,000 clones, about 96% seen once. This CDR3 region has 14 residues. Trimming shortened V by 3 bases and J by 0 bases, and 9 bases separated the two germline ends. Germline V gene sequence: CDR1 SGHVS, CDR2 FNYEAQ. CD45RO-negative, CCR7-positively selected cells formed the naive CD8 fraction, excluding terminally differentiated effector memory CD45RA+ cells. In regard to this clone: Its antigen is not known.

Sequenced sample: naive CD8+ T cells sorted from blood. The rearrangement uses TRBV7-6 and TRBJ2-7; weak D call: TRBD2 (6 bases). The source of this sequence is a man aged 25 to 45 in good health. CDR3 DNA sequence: TGTGCCAGCAGCTTCGACGGGGGCTCCTACGAGCAGTACTTC. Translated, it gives CASSFDGGSYEQYF.